Below, one T cell receptor beta chain is given with its context. Its antigen remains unknown. These data are taken from a study of Ad26.COV2.S vaccination and SARS-CoV-2 variants. Study information: The study gave Ad26.COV2.S intramuscularly, once or twice 56 days apart. Broader study findings: Using TCR breadth and depth analyses may have led to underestimated total T cell responses. Recipients given vaccine exceeded placebo recipients in spike-specific TCR breadth.

Here immunoSEQ multiplex PCR was the method, and the copy in TCRdb shows in-frame clones only, minus some. In the table there are about 400,000 clones, around 89% of which are singletons. The treatment is: some 20 received Ad26.COV2.S at low or high dose, single or two shots; about 5 received placebo; per-sample allocation not given. Specimens were obtained on day 63 following the first vaccine or placebo injection. V was clipped by 3 bases and J by 0 bases; unmatched bases: 7. CDR1 and CDR2 (germline): SGDLS, YYNGEE. This CDR3 has 16 residues. This receptor was taken from a person aged 18-60 years who received the Ad26.COV2.S COVID-19 vaccine or a placebo. The chain carries TRBV9 and TRBJ2-5; 8 nucleotides agree with TRBD1. This specimen consisted of peripheral blood, obtained in a trial of Ad26.COV2.S vaccine versus placebo. CDR3 amino acids: CASSAGTGGYQETQYF. CDR3 DNA: TGTGCCAGCAGCGCCGGGACAGGCGGGTACCAAGAGACCCAGTACTTC.